A selection of T cell receptor beta chains follows, all from one sample in a study of OX40 agonist ivuxolimab in advanced cancers. Libraries were prepared by immunoSEQ multiplex PCR; TCRdb keeps only in-frame clonotypes and omits some of them. The repertoire holds some 100,000 clones, with 80% to 85% as singletons. The sequencing used CD4+ or CD8+ T cells sorted from blood, collected in a trial of the OX40 agonist ivuxolimab. The receptors here all came from an adult with an advanced solid tumor such as melanoma, head and neck, liver or kidney cancer. CDR3s include the opening cysteine and the closing phenylalanine or tryptophan. A D gene is named only where the DNA matches it firmly.

>TRBD2|TRBV19|15
CASSAGTTSQETQYF
>-|TRBV5-6|19
CASSLFVGQGRGTNEKLFF
>-|TRBV18|18
CASSSYHNQGNYNSPLHF
>-|TRBV6-5|14
CASTPFRGGTEAFF
>TRBD2|TRBV5-4|17
CASSSGLAGGYRDTQYF
>-|TRBV20-1|10
CSAQGNEQFF
>-|TRBV28|14
CASSFFGLYNEQFF
>-|TRBV7-3|14
CASSLGGLGYEQYF
>-|TRBV6-4|13
CASSDSGIDTQYF
>TRBD1|TRBV9|15
CASSLRTGNTGELFF
>-|TRBV15|13
CATSRDGNSPLHF
>TRBD1|TRBV7-3|14
CASSLQGGTDTQYF
>-|TRBV15|15
CATRMAQRSTDTQYF
>TRBD1|TRBV30|15
CAWSGGQRGSEKLFF
>-|TRBV29-1|11
CSVVANTEAFF
>TRBD1|TRBV5-1|15
CASSLEGQGNTEAFF
>-|TRBV18|13
CASSPQENTEAFF
>-|TRBV9|15
CASSVLAQGGTEAFF
>TRBD1|TRBV5-8|17
CASSYGTGGRLNTEAFF
>-|TRBV6-4|14
CASRATPKGTEAFF
>-|TRBV18|16
CASSPIRGARTDTQYF
>TRBD1|TRBV18|16
CASSLRGPIDNQPQHF
>-|TRBV12-5|13
CASALRVADTQYF
>-|TRBV7-8|13
CASSPRVHTEAFF
>-|TRBV10-3|13
CAITTGSGNTIYF
>TRBD1|TRBV7-2|16
CASSLEGQPNTGELFF
>-|TRBV7-9|14
CASSILTGNTEAFF
>TRBD1|TRBV28|14
CASSVGQGVLGYTF
>TRBD2|TRBV4-2|15
CASSQGGLREGEQFF
>-|TRBV30|16
CAWSVLCGDSNQPQHF
>-|TRBV11-2|16
CASSPQGGYGQETQYF
>-|TRBV6-6|15
CASRIDRYSYNEQFF
>-|TRBV7-2|16
CASSLLSTSMNTEAFF
>TRBD1|TRBV28|15
CASSPGTGVRGELFF
>-|TRBV7-8|13
CASHGQSNSPLHF
>-|TRBV18|13
CASSPGQPRTIYF
>-|TRBV6-5|15
CASSYEGRDNTEAFF